These T cell receptor beta chains were read from a single sample in a study of identical twins. TCRdb re-called the 5' RACE reads through MiXCR, storing one row per CDR3 protein. The table lists 350,000 to 450,000 distinct CDR3 sequences, approximately 17% of them singletons, with approximately 12% in the top ten. Sequencing was carried out using naive T cells sorted from blood. The origin of the receptors is a man in his forties or fifties in good health. CDR3s include the opening cysteine and the closing phenylalanine or tryptophan. A D gene is named only where the DNA matches it firmly. For some rows the clone size is stated as once, few or many, or as a class when expanded; others skip it.

TRBJ2-5 TRBD1 NA TRBV12-3/TRBV12-4 CASSAQDRGGETQYF TGTGCCAGCAGTGCGCAGGACAGGGGAGGGGAGACCCAGTACTTC
TRBJ2-3 NA many TRBV20-1 CSAKVSYLSTDTQYF TGCAGTGCTAAAGTCAGCTACCTCAGCACAGATACGCAGTATTTT
TRBJ2-4 NA NA TRBV3-1 CASSQDTRNIQYF TGTGCCAGCAGCCAAGACACGAGAAACATTCAGTACTTC
TRBJ2-7 TRBD1 many TRBV20-1 CSASTGTASYEQYF TGCAGTGCCAGTACCGGGACAGCCTCCTACGAGCAGTACTTC
TRBJ2-7 NA NA TRBV6-5 CASSTTPFGYEQYF TGTGCCAGCAGTACTACCCCTTTTGGCTACGAGCAGTACTTC
TRBJ1-2 TRBD1 many TRBV5-1 CASSVGQGSSYGYTF TGCGCCAGCAGCGTCGGACAGGGGTCGAGCTATGGCTACACCTTC
TRBJ2-4 TRBD1 many TRBV29-1 CSVDPGQGNIQYF TGCAGCGTTGACCCGGGACAGGGAAACATTCAGTACTTC
TRBJ2-7 TRBD2 NA TRBV12-3/TRBV12-4 CASSPGLARSYEQYF TGTGCCAGCAGTCCGGGACTAGCGAGATCCTACGAGCAGTACTTC
TRBJ2-1 NA once TRBV6-2/TRBV6-3 CASYTREGGLGEQFF TGTGCCAGCTATACAAGGGAAGGGGGGCTTGGTGAGCAGTTCTTC
TRBJ1-5 NA many TRBV20-1 CSAPRRGSRSNQPQHF TGCAGTGCCCCCAGGCGGGGCAGTAGGAGCAATCAGCCCCAGCATTTT
TRBJ2-7 TRBD2 NA TRBV6-5 CASGGHGYEQYF TGTGCCTCGGGGGGGCACGGGTACGAGCAGTACTTC
TRBJ2-1 TRBD2 many TRBV9 CASSGREGYNEQFF TGTGCCAGCAGCGGGCGGGAGGGCTACAATGAGCAGTTCTTC
TRBJ2-5 TRBD1 NA TRBV11-2 CASSLHRGQETQYF TGTGCCAGCAGCTTGCACAGGGGCCAAGAGACCCAGTACTTC
TRBJ2-1 NA many TRBV5-1 CASSWTTDQNEQFF TGCGCCAGCAGCTGGACAACGGACCAGAATGAGCAGTTCTTC
TRBJ2-3 NA many TRBV6-1 CASSVRDSTDTQYF TGTGCCAGCAGTGTCCGGGACAGCACAGATACGCAGTATTTT
TRBJ2-4 NA few TRBV7-2 CASSLVGFGNIQYF TGTGCCAGCAGCTTAGTGGGTTTTGGAAACATTCAGTACTTC